This T cell receptor (beta chain) was identified during a study of T-cell reconstitution after alpha-beta-depleted transplantation in children. Unique molecular identifiers were incorporated into the prepared TCRbeta library. One entry per CDR3 protein results from TCRdb running MiXCR on the PCR reads. Here the sample spans about 300,000 distinct CDR3 sequences, over 7.5% being singletons. Overall study results and limits: Two months or so post-transplant, alpha-beta T cells reportedly derived from several hundred expanded graft clones. Surviving recipient T cells and thymic progenitors accounted for the high day-60 TCRbeta diversity observed in some patients. At the one-year point after transplant, T-cell counts and TCRbeta diversity were found to come mostly from T cells that had been newly produced.

This clonotype was seen at least ten times. As yet, its antigen is unknown. CDR3 length: 16 residues. Trimming cost V 10 bases and J 0 bases; bases outside gene matches: 7. In germline, CDR1 is MDHEN, CDR2 SYDVKM. The sequence derives from a female patient between 2 and 10 years old who had a stem cell transplant for Fanconi anemia, so the T cells may come from the graft donor. V and J are TRBV28 and TRBJ1-6, with 9 bases aligning to TRBD1. This specimen was peripheral blood, taken 360 days after TCRalphabeta/CD19-depleted stem cell transplant. The CDR3 spells CATRGQGSSYNSPLHF. CDR3 DNA sequence: TGTGCCACCAGGGGACAGGGAAGCTCCTATAATTCACCCCTCCACTTT.